The 21 T cell receptor beta chains given below trace back to one sample, sequenced in a study of blood T cell repertoires in COVID-19. Profiled with immunoSEQ multiplex PCR; TCRdb holds only in-frame clones, not every one. Of around 140,000 clones listed, around 86% are singletons. Sequenced input: peripheral blood. The receptors here all came from a human donor in a cohort sampled during active COVID-19.

The CDR3 region is CATSQGVYEQYF. CDR3 sequence (DNA): TGTGCCACCAGCCAGGGGGTTTACGAGCAGTACTTC. The chain employs TRBV15 and TRBJ2-7, with TRBD1 matching over 7 bases. Looked up from germline, CDR1 is LNHNV and CDR2 is YYDKDF (reference sequence). The CDR3 spans 12 residues. With 5 bases clipped from V and 4 bases from J, the junction kept 2 bases outside the gene matches. The full variable domain, completed using reference TRBV15 and TRBJ2-7, is DAMVIQNPRYQVTQFGKPVTLSCSQTLNHNVMYWYQQKSSQAPKLLFHYYDKDFNNEADTPDNFQSRRPNTSFCFLDIRSPGLGDTAMYLCATSQGVYEQYFGPGTRLTVT.

V and J are TRBV7-9 and TRBJ2-1; TRBD2 agrees at 13 bases. Looked up from germline, CDR1 is SEHNR and CDR2 is FQNEAQ (reference sequence). V trimming: 7 bases; J trimming: 6 bases; junction bases outside the gene matches: 9. The CDR3 has 16 amino acids. This CDR3 is CASTPRTSGSGNEQFF. The CDR3 DNA is TGTGCCAGCACCCCTAGGACTAGCGGGAGCGGCAATGAGCAGTTCTTC.

J is TRBJ1-1 and V is TRBV27, with D possibly being TRBD1 (5 bases). The CDR3 contains 14 residues. Germline V lookup: CDR1 MNHEY, CDR2 SMNVEV (reference sequence). The germline V and J ends were trimmed by 7 bases and 4 bases, with 16 bases remaining between them. CDR3 sequence: CASTKLRGSTEAFF. In DNA form, the CDR3 reads TGTGCCAGCACCAAACTTAGGGGTAGCACTGAAGCTTTCTTT.

The genes are TRBV19 and TRBJ1-5; the D gene is possibly TRBD1 (5 bases). Germline V gene lookup returns CDR1 LNHDA and CDR2 SQIVND (reference sequence). Trimming left V 5 bases short and J 3 bases short, with 14 bases between. The CDR3 is made up of 15 amino acids. Here the CDR3 DNA reads TGTGCCAGTAGTTTGATCGACAGTTTCAATCAGCCCCAGCATTTT. Amino acids: CASSLIDSFNQPQHF.

The V and J genes are TRBV3-1 (or the pseudogene TRBV3-2) and TRBJ1-2; D remains ambiguous. CDR3 length: 12 residues. In germline, CDR1 is LGHDT, CDR2 YNNKEL (reference sequence). V lost 1 base to trimming and J lost 5 bases, with 5 bases between them. CDR3 residues: CASSQGAYGYTF. CDR3 in DNA: TGTGCCAGCAGCCAAGGGGCGTATGGCTACACCTTC.

The chain combines TRBV7-7 with TRBJ2-5, with 7 bases lining up with TRBD2. Germline CDR1 reads SSHAT; CDR2 reads FNYEAQ (reference sequence). J was trimmed by 2 bases and V by 5 bases; bases with no gene match: 2. There are 13 residues in the CDR3. The CDR3 reads CASSKGLQETQYF. CDR3 bases: TGTGCCAGCAGCAAGGGACTACAAGAGACCCAGTACTTC.

The chain recombines TRBV7-8 with TRBJ2-5; 9 bases line up with TRBD1. After removal of 1 base from V and 5 bases from J, the junction contained 11 bases not matched to a gene. In germline, CDR1 is SGHVS, CDR2 FQNEAQ. The CDR3 totals 17 residues. The CDR3 sequence is CASSLGWDRELQETQYF. CDR3 in DNA: TGTGCCAGCAGCTTAGGTTGGGACAGGGAATTACAGGAGACCCAGTACTTC. The whole variable domain, remainder taken from reference TRBV7-8 and TRBJ2-5, is GAGVSQSPRYKVAKRGQDVALRCDPISGHVSLFWYQQALGQGPEFLTYFQNEAQLDKSGLPSDRFFAERPEGSVSTLKIQRTQQEDSAVYLCASSLGWDRELQETQYFGPGTRLLVL.

This clone was counted at least ten times. This chain uses TRBV3-1 (or the pseudogene TRBV3-2) with TRBJ2-5, with TRBD1 matching over 7 bases. The CDR3 covers 12 residues. V gave up 0 bases and J gave up 12 bases; unmatched junction bases: 4. The V gene's germline CDR1 is LGHDT and CDR2 YNNKEL (reference sequence). In DNA form, the CDR3 reads TGTGCCAGCAGCCAAGATTACGGGACAGAGTACTTC. Residues: CASSQDYGTEYF.

The chain links TRBV19 to TRBJ2-5, with 7 bases identical to TRBD2. The CDR3 covers 15 residues. Trimming removed 3 bases from V and 4 bases from J; junction bases left unmatched: 8. Looked up from germline, CDR1 is LNHDA and CDR2 is SQIVND (reference sequence). As DNA, the CDR3 is TGTGCCAGTAGTATCGGACTAGGGTTCGGAGAGACCCAGTACTTC. Translation gives CASSIGLGFGETQYF.

The genes are TRBV28 and TRBJ1-4; D uncertain. Germline V lookup: CDR1 MDHEN, CDR2 SYDVKM. Trimming removed 7 bases at V and 7 bases at J, with 22 bases between. CDR3 length equals 16 residues. In nucleotides, the CDR3 is TGTGCCAGCACCCAAAAGTTGCCAGGCGCCGGTGAAAAACTGTTTTTT. Translated: CASTQKLPGAGEKLFF.

Comments on this clone: Given a much more abundant clone one base away, this may be a read error. This rearrangement joins TRBV11-2 to TRBJ2-6; no definite D call. CDR1 and CDR2 from the germline V gene are SGHAT and FQNNGV. Trimming stripped 5 bases from V and 1 base from J, with 6 bases between. This CDR3 comprises 14 residues. The CDR3 loop reads CASSPGSGANVLTF. The CDR3 DNA is TGTGCCAGCAGCCCCGGTTCTGGGGCCAACGTCCTGACTTTC. Looking up the rest from reference TRBV11-2 and TRBJ2-6 gives the full variable domain: EAGVAQSPRYKIIEKRQSVAFWCNPISGHATLYWYQQILGQGPKLLIQFQNNGVVDDSQLPKDRFSAERLKGVDSTLKIQPAKLEDSAVYLCASSPGSGANVLTFGAGSRLTVL.

Details on this clone: The identical CDR3 is also encoded by other nucleotide sequences in the sample. The V and J genes are TRBV4-3 and TRBJ2-7; 9 nucleotides agree with TRBD2. Germline V gives CDR1 LGHNA, CDR2 YSLEER. CDR3 size: 14 residues. Trimming at V came to 4 bases and at J to 2 bases, leaving 3 bases not matched to a gene. The CDR3: CASSLLAGTYEQYF. The DNA of the CDR3 is TGCGCCAGCAGCCTTCTAGCGGGGACCTACGAGCAGTACTTC.

The CDR3 nucleotides are TGTGCCAGCAGTACGGCCTCATCAGGGAAGCAGCCCCAGCATTTT. It is translated as CASSTASSGKQPQHF. The chain employs TRBV6-6 and TRBJ1-5, with D perhaps matching TRBD1 (5 bases). V lost 5 bases and J lost 7, with 18 bases in between. The CDR3 runs 15 residues. The germline gives CDR1 MNHNY, CDR2 SVGAGI (reference sequence).

The chain uses TRBV5-1 and TRBJ1-2; no clear D gene. This CDR3 contains 14 residues. V lost 6 bases to trimming and J lost 8 bases, with 20 bases between them. The germline CDR1 and CDR2 sequences are SGHRS and YFSETQ. The CDR3 nucleotides read TGCGCCAGCAACCGCGGGGTCGATAATATCGGCTACACCTTC. Amino acids: CASNRGVDNIGYTF.

The chain combines TRBV18 with TRBJ2-7; a weak D match, TRBD1 (6 bases). CDR1 is KGHSH and CDR2 is LQKENI in the germline V gene. This CDR3 spans 14 amino acids. V was clipped by 8 bases and J by 0 bases, with 14 bases between them. The CDR3 loop is CASTTGLDSYEQYF. The CDR3 DNA reads as TGTGCCAGCACCACAGGGCTCGACTCCTACGAGCAGTACTTC.

V usage is TRBV5-1 and J usage is TRBJ1-1; 8 bases fit TRBD1. V was clipped by 0 bases and J by 0 bases; unmatched bases: 7. The CDR3 covers 17 residues. Germline assignment: CDR1 SGHRS and CDR2 YFSETQ. CDR3 protein: CASSLGPGGTMNTEAFF. The CDR3 nucleotides read TGCGCCAGCAGCTTGGGGCCAGGGGGCACCATGAACACTGAAGCTTTCTTT.

The chain recombines TRBV15 with TRBJ1-1, with 7 bases lining up with TRBD1. J gave up 0 bases and V 5 bases, and 9 bases lay outside the gene matches. This CDR3 is built from 16 residues. From germline, CDR1 is LNHNV and CDR2 YYDKDF (reference sequence). In DNA form, the CDR3 reads TGTGCCACCAGCCCAGGGGGTTGGGGTATGAACACTGAAGCTTTCTTT. Its translation: CATSPGGWGMNTEAFF.

The chain has TRBV5-5 and TRBJ2-7; 8 bases are shared with TRBD1. Germline loops: CDR1 SGHKS, CDR2 YYEKEE (reference sequence). This CDR3 spans 16 amino acids. Germline trimming cut 3 bases from V and 7 bases from J; bases unmatched to any gene: 15. The chain's CDR3 is CASSSAPGTGRLEQYF. DNA of the CDR3: TGTGCCAGCAGCTCCGCTCCGGGGACAGGTCGGTTGGAGCAGTACTTC.

V and J are TRBV19 and TRBJ2-7; perhaps TRBD1 as D (5 bases). The CDR3 totals 13 residues. The V end was cut by 6 bases, the J end by 2 bases, with 11 bases between. Germline loops: CDR1 LNHDA, CDR2 SQIVND (reference sequence). CDR3 in DNA: TGTGCCAGTAGCGTAGACAGTCCCTACGAGCAGTACTTC. This sequence encodes CASSVDSPYEQYF.

In its sample, this clone was seen once. The conserved phenylalanine or tryptophan is not found at the CDR3 terminus, so this likely reflects a read error. Because the CDR3's place on the DNA is in doubt, the DNA is left out and the CDR3 is given as listed by TCRdb. This chain joins TRBV2 and TRBJ2-7; the table assigns TRBD2, which was not confirmed against the DNA. The CDR3 has 11 residues if both end residues are counted. In germline, CDR1 is SNHLY, CDR2 FYNNEI. The CDR3 protein is CASSVSEVGNI.

The J gene is TRBJ2-7, the V gene TRBV3-1 (or the pseudogene TRBV3-2); 11 bases agree with TRBD2. CDR3 length: 15 residues. CDR1 is LGHDT and CDR2 is YNNKEL in the germline V gene (reference sequence). With 4 bases clipped from V and 5 bases from J, the junction kept 7 bases outside the gene matches. CDR3 in DNA: TGTGCCAGCAGCCTCAAAGGACTAGCGGGTCACGAGCAGTACTTC. Amino acids: CASSLKGLAGHEQYF.